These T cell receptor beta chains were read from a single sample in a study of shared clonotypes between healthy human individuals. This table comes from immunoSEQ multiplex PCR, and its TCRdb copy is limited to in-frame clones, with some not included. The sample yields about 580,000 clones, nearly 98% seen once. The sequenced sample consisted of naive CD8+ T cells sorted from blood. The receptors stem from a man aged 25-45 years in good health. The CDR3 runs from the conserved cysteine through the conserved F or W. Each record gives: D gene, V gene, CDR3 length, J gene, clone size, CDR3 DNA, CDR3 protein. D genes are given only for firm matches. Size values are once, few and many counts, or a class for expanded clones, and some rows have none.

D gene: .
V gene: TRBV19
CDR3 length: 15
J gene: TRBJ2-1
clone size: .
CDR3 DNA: TGTGCCAGTAGTATAGAAAGGGTCCCATACAATGAGCAGTTCTTC
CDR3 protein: CASSIERVPYNEQFF

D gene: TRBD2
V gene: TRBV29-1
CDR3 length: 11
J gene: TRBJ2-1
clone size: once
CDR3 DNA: TGCAGCGTAGCTCCTGCTGGGAGGGGGTTCTTC
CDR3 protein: CSVAPAGRGFF

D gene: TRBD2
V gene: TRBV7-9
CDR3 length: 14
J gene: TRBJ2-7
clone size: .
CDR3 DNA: TGTGCCAGCAGCCCTTCGACTAGCACGTACGAGCAGTACTTC
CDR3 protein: CASSPSTSTYEQYF

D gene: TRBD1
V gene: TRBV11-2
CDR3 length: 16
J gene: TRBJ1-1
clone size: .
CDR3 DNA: TGTGCCAGCAGCTTAGGCTGGACAGGGTATGGCGCTGAAGCTTTCTTT
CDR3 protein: CASSLGWTGYGAEAFF

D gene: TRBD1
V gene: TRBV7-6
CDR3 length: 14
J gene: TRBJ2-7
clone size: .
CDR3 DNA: TGTGCCAGCAGCCTGACAGGGAATGGGCGCGAGCAGTACTTC
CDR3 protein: CASSLTGNGREQYF

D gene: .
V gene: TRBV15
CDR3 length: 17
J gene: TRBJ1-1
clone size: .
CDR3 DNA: TGTGCCACCAGCAGAGATTTGGGTTTAGGGAGTTTCGCTGAAGCTTTCTTT
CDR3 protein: CATSRDLGLGSFAEAFF

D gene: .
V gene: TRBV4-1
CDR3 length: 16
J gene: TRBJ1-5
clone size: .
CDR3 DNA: TGCGCCAGCAGCCATTCCGGTCCCGGTAGCAATCAGCCCCAGCATTTT
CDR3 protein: CASSHSGPGSNQPQHF

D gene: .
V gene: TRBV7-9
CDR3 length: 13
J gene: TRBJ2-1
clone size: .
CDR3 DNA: TGTGCCAGCTCCATTAGGGGCTACAATGAGCAGTTCTTC
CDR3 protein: CASSIRGYNEQFF

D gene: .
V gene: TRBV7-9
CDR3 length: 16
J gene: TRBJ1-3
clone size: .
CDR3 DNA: TGTGCCAGCAGCCCCCGCGACTCCACCTCTGGAAACACCATATATTTT
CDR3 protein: CASSPRDSTSGNTIYF

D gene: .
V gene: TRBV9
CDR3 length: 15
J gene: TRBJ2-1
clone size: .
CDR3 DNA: TGTGCCAGCAGCGTAGATCACGACTCCTACAATGAGCAGTTCTTC
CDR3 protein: CASSVDHDSYNEQFF

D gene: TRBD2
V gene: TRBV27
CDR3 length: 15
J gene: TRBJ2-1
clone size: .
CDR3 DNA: TGTGCCAGCTCGAAGGGGACTAGCAGTGTTTATGAGCAGTTCTTC
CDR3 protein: CASSKGTSSVYEQFF

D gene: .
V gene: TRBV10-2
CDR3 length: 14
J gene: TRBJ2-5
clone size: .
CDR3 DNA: TGCGCCAGCAGTGAGTCAGGAGGACAAGAGACCCAGTACTTC
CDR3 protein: CASSESGGQETQYF

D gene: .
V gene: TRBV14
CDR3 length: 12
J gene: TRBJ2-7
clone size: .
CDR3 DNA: TGTGCCAGCAGCCAAGAAAGCTACGAGCAGTACTTC
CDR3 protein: CASSQESYEQYF

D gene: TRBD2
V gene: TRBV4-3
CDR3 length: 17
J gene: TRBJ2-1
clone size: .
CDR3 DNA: TGCGCCAGCAGCCAAGACCCCGCTAGCGGGAGTTCAAATGAGCAGTTCTTC
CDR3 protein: CASSQDPASGSSNEQFF

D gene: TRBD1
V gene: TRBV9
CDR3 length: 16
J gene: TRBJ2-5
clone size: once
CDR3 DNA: TGTGCCAGCAGCTCCTGGGACAGGGGGGTTCAAGAGACCCAGTACTTC
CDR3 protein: CASSSWDRGVQETQYF

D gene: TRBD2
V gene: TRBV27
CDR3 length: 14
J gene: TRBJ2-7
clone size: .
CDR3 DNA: TGTGCCAGCAGTTTATCGGCTAGCGGGATCGAGCAGTACTTC
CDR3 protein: CASSLSASGIEQYF

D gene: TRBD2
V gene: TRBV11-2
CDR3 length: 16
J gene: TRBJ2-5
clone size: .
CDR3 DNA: TGTGCCAGCAGTAAAACCCTAGCGGGAGTCTACGAGACCCAGTACTTC
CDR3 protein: CASSKTLAGVYETQYF

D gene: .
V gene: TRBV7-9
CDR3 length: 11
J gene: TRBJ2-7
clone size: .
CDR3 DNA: TGTGCCAGCAGCTCCGCGGGCCCCCCGTACTTC
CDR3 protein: CASSSAGPPYF

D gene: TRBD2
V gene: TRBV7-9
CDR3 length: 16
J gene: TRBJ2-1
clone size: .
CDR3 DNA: TGTGCCAGCAGCTTACCGACTAGCGGGAGGGCCGGGGAGCAGTTCTTC
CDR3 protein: CASSLPTSGRAGEQFF

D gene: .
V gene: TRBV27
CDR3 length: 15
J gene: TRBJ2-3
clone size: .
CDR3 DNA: TGTGCCAGCAGTTTCAGGAAATCTAGCACAGATACGCAGTATTTT
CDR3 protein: CASSFRKSSTDTQYF

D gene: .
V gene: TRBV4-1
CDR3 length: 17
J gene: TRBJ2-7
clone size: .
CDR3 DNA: TGCGCCAGCAGCCAAGATCATGGTAGCGGCGCTTCCTACGAGCAGTACTTC
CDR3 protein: CASSQDHGSGASYEQYF

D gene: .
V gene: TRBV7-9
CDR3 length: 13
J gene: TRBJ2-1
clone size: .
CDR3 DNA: TGTGCCAGCAGCCCACAACTAGTCCATGAGCAGTTCTTC
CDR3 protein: CASSPQLVHEQFF

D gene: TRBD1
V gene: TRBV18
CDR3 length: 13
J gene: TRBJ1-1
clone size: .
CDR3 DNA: TGTGCCAGCTCAGACAGGGAGAACACTGAAGCTTTCTTT
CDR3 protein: CASSDRENTEAFF

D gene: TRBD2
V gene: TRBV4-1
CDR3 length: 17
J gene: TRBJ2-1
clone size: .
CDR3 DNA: TGCGCCAGCAGCCCCCAGTTGGGACTAGCGACATACAATGAGCAGTTCTTC
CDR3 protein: CASSPQLGLATYNEQFF